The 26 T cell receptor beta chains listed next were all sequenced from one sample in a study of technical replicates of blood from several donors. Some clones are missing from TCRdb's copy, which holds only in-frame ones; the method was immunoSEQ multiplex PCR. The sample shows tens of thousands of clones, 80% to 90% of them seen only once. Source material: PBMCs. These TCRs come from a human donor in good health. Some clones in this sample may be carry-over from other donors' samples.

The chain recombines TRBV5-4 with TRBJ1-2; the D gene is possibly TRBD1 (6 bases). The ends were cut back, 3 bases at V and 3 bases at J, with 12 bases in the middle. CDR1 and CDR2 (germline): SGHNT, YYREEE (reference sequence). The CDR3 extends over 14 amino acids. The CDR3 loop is CASSSLEGDYGYTF. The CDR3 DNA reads TGTGCCAGCAGCTCACTAGAGGGGGACTATGGCTACACCTTC.

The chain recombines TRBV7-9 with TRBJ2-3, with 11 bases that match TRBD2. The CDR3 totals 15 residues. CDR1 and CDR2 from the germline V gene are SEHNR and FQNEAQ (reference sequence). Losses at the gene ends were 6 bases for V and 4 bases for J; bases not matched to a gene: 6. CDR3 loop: CASSLTSGKADTQYF. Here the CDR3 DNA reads TGTGCCAGCAGTTTGACTAGCGGGAAAGCAGATACGCAGTATTTT. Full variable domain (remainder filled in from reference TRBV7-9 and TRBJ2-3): DTGVSQNPRHKITKRGQNVTFRCDPISEHNRLYWYRQTLGQGPEFLTYFQNEAQLEKSRLLSDRFSAERPKGSFSTLEIQRTEQGDSAMYLCASSLTSGKADTQYFGPGTRLTVL.

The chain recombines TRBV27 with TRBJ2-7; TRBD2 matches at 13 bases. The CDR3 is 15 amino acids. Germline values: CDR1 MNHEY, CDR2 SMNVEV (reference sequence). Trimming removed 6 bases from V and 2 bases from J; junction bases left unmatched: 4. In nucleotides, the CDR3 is TGTGCCAGCAGACTAGCGGGAGGGCCCCCCTACGAGCAGTACTTC. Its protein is CASRLAGGPPYEQYF.

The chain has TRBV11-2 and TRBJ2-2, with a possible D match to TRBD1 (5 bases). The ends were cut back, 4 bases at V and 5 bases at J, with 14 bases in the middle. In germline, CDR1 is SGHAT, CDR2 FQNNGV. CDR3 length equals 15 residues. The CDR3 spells CASSSPRVWTGELFF. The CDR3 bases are TGTGCCAGCAGCTCCCCCAGGGTTTGGACCGGGGAGCTGTTTTTT.

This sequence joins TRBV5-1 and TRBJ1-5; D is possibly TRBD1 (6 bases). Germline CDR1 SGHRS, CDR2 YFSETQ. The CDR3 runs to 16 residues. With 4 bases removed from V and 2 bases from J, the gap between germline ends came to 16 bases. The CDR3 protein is CASSPFRGGGNQPQHF. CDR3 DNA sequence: TGCGCCAGCAGCCCCTTTCGCGGGGGCGGCAATCAGCCCCAGCATTTT.

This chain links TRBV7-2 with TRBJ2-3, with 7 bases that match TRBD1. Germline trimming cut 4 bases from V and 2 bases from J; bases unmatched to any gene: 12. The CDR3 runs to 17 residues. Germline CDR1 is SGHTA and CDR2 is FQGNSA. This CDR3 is CASSSPLGQTNTDTQYF. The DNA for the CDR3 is TGTGCCAGCAGCTCCCCCCTGGGACAGACCAACACAGATACGCAGTATTTT.

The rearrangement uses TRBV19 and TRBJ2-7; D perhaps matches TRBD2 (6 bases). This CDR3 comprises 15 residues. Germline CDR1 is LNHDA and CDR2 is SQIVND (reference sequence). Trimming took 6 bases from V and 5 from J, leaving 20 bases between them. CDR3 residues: CASSPRGSSTNEQYF. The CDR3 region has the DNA TGTGCCAGTAGCCCACGGGGGAGTTCGACCAACGAGCAGTACTTC. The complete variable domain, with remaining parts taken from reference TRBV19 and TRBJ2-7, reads DGGITQSPKYLFRKEGQNVTLSCEQNLNHDAMYWYRQDPGQGLRLIYYSQIVNDFQKGDIAEGYSVSREKKESFPLTVTSAQKNPTAFYLCASSPRGSSTNEQYFGPGTRLTVT.

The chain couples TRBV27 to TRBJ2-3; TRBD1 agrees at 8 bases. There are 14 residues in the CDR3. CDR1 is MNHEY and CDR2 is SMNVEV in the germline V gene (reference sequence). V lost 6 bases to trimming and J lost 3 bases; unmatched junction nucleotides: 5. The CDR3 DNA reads TGTGCCAGCAGCCTCGACAGGGGAACAGATACGCAGTATTTT. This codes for CASSLDRGTDTQYF.

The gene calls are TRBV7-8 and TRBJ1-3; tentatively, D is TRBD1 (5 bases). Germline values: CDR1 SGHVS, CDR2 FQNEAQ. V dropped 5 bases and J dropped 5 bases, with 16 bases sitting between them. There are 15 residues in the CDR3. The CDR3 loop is CASSPGMTARNTIYF. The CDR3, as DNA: TGTGCCAGCAGCCCAGGCATGACAGCCCGAAACACCATATATTTT. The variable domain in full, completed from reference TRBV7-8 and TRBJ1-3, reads GAGVSQSPRYKVAKRGQDVALRCDPISGHVSLFWYQQALGQGPEFLTYFQNEAQLDKSGLPSDRFFAERPEGSVSTLKIQRTQQEDSAVYLCASSPGMTARNTIYFGEGSWLTVV.

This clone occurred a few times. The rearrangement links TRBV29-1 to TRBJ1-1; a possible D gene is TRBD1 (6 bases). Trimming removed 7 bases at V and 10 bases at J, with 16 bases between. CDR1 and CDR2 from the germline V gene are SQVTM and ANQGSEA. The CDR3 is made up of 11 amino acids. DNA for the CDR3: TGCAGCGGGCAACAGGGTGGGGGAGCTTTCTTT. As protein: CSGQQGGGAFF.

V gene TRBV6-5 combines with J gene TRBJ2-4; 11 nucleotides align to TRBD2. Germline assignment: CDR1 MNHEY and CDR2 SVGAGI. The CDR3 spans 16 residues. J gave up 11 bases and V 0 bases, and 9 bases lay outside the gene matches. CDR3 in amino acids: CASSYSASGGRFFQYF. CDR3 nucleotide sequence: TGTGCCAGCAGTTACTCGGCTAGCGGGGGGAGGTTCTTTCAGTACTTC.

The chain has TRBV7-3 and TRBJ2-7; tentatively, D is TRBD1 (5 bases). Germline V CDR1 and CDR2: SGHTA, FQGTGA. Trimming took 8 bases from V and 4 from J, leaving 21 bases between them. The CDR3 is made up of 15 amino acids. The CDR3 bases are TGTGCCAGCTCTAGGGAACCAGGGTTAACGTACGAGCAGTACTTC. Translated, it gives CASSREPGLTYEQYF.

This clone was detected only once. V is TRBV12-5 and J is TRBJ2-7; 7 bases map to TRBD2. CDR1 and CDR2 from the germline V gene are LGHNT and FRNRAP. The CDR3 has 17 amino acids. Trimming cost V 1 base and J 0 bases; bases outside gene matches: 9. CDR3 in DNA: TGTGCTAGTGGTTTGGGTAAACACGGGGGGACCTCCTACGAGCAGTACTTC. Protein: CASGLGKHGGTSYEQYF.

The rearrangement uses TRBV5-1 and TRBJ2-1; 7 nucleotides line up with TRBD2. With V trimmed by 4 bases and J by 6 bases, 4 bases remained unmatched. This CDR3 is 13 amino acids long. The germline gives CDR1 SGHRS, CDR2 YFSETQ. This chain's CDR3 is CASSIGGVNEQFF. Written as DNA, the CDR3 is TGCGCCAGCAGCATTGGGGGGGTCAATGAGCAGTTCTTC.

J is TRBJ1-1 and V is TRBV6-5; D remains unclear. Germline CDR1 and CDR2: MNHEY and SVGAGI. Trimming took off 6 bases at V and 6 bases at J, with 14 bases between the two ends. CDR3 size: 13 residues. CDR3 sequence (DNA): TGTGCCAGCAGCCGACAAATACGATCTGAAGCTTTCTTT. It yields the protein CASSRQIRSEAFF.

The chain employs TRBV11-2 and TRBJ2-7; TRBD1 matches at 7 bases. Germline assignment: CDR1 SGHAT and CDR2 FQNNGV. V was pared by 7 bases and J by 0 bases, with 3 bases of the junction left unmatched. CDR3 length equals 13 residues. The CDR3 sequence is CASTRDSSYEQYF. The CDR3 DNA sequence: TGTGCCAGCACGAGGGACAGCTCCTACGAGCAGTACTTC. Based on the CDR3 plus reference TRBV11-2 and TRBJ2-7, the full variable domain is EAGVAQSPRYKIIEKRQSVAFWCNPISGHATLYWYQQILGQGPKLLIQFQNNGVVDDSQLPKDRFSAERLKGVDSTLKIQPAKLEDSAVYLCASTRDSSYEQYFGPGTRLTVT.

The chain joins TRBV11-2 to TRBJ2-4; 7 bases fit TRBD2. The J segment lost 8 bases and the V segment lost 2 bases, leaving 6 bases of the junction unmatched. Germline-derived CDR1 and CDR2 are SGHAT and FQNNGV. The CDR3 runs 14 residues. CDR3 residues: CASSLLGGVDIQYF. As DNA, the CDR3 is TGTGCCAGCAGCTTACTGGGGGGGGTGGACATTCAGTACTTC.

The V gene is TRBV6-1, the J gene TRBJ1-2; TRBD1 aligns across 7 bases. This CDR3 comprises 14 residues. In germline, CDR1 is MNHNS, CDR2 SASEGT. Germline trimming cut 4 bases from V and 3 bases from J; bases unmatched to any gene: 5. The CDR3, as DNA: TGTGCCAGCAGTGGGAAAGGGGGCCACTATGGCTACACCTTC. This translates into CASSGKGGHYGYTF.

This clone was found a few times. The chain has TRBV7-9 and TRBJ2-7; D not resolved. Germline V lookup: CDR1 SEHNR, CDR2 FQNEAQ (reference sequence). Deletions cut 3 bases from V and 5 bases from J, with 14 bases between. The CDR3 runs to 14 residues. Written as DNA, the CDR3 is TGTGCCAGCAGCTTCCCAAGACCAGGCAACGAGCAGTACTTC. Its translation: CASSFPRPGNEQYF.

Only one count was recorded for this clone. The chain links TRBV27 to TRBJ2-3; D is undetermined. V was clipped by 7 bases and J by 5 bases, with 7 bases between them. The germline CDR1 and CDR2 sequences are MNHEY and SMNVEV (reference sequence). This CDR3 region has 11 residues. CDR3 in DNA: TGTGCCAGCAAGCTCGGAGATACGCAGTATTTT. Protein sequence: CASKLGDTQYF.

CDR3 protein: CATTPTGASSTDTQYF. The CDR3 region has the DNA TGTGCCACCACACCTACAGGGGCCAGTAGCACAGATACGCAGTATTTT. This sequence joins TRBV28 and TRBJ2-3, with 7 bases lining up with TRBD1. The CDR3 extends over 16 amino acids. Germline V gene lookup returns CDR1 MDHEN and CDR2 SYDVKM. V trimming: 10 bases; J trimming: 0 bases; junction bases outside the gene matches: 13.

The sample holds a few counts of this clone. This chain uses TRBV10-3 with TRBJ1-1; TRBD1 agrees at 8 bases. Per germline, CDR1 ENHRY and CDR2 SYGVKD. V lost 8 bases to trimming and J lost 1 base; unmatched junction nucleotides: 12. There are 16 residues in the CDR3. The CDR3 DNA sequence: TGTGCCATCGCCCGGTCAGGGGGACAGGCGAACACTGAAGCTTTCTTT. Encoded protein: CAIARSGGQANTEAFF.

As DNA, the CDR3 is TGTGCCAGCAGTTACTCGGGGACAGGGGGCGGAGAGACCCAGTACTTC. Translating it yields CASSYSGTGGGETQYF. J is TRBJ2-5 and V is TRBV6-5, with 12 bases that match TRBD1. The CDR3 has 16 amino acids. The J segment lost 4 bases and the V segment lost 0 bases, leaving 3 bases of the junction unmatched. Germline assignment: CDR1 MNHEY and CDR2 SVGAGI.

The CDR3 coding sequence is TGCGCCAGCAGCCCCGGACAGGGGTGGTACGAGCAGTACTTC. Translating it yields CASSPGQGWYEQYF. The V gene is TRBV5-1, the J gene TRBJ2-5, with 9 bases aligning to TRBD1. The end of the DNA aligns better with TRBJ2-7, so the J call may be wrong. CDR1 and CDR2 (germline): SGHRS, YFSETQ. The CDR3 extends over 14 amino acids.

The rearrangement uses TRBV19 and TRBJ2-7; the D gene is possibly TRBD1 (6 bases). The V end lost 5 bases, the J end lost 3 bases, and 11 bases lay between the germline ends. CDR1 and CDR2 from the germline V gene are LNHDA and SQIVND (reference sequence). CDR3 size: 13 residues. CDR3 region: CASSPRTVYEQYF. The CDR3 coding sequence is TGTGCCAGTAGTCCACGGACAGTCTACGAGCAGTACTTC. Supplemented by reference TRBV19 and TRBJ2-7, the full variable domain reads DGGITQSPKYLFRKEGQNVTLSCEQNLNHDAMYWYRQDPGQGLRLIYYSQIVNDFQKGDIAEGYSVSREKKESFPLTVTSAQKNPTAFYLCASSPRTVYEQYFGPGTRLTVT.

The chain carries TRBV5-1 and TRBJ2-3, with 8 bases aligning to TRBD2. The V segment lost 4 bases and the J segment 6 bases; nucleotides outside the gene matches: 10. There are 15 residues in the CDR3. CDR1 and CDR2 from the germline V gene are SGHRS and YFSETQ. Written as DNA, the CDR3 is TGCGCCAGCAGCCTGCTCGGGGGGGCCGGGGATACGCAGTATTTT. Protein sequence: CASSLLGGAGDTQYF.